This T cell receptor (beta chain) came from a study of blood T cell repertoires in COVID-19. Study-level information: Sample material is recorded as cDNA or gDNA derived from T cells, B-cell-depleted T cells, or PBMCs.

This clone was picked up one time. V was pared by 6 bases and J by 3 bases, with 16 bases between. The CDR3 extends over 15 amino acids. CDR1 MNHEY and CDR2 SMNVEV come from the germline V gene (reference sequence). Original processing notes: Scientists estimated how many nucleated cells there were by amplifying reference gene primers. This table comes from immunoSEQ multiplex PCR, and its TCRdb copy is limited to in-frame clones, with some not included. V and J calls and clone size come straight from that table; D and trimming were deduced from the DNA. Of about 190,000 clones listed, approximately 90% are singletons.

The sequenced sample consisted of peripheral blood. The sequence was obtained from a young man with acute or convalescent COVID-19. V usage is TRBV27 and J usage is TRBJ2-3; D is perhaps TRBD1 (6 bases). This CDR3 is CASRDQGLLTDTQYF. CDR3 coding DNA: TGTGCCAGCAGGGATCAGGGGTTGTTGACAGATACGCAGTATTTT.